This T cell receptor beta chain was retrieved from a study of patients with pleural tuberculosis. Trimming pared 4 bases from V and 6 bases from J, leaving 18 bases between. The CDR3 is 14 amino acids. In germline, CDR1 is SQVTM, CDR2 ANQGSEA. TCRdb used MiXCR to reprocess the reads, holding one entry per CDR3 protein. This sample carries 25,000 to 30,000 distinct CDR3 sequences, roughly 18% of them seen once, and the ten largest clones take approximately 3.7%. Material for sequencing was peripheral blood. This chain links TRBV29-1 with TRBJ1-1; perhaps TRBD1 as D (5 bases). The TCR was taken from a human donor with pleural tuberculosis. Here the CDR3 DNA reads TGCAGCGTTGTGGTGGCACGGAGGGACTCTGAAGCTTTCTTT. This encodes CSVVVARRDSEAFF.